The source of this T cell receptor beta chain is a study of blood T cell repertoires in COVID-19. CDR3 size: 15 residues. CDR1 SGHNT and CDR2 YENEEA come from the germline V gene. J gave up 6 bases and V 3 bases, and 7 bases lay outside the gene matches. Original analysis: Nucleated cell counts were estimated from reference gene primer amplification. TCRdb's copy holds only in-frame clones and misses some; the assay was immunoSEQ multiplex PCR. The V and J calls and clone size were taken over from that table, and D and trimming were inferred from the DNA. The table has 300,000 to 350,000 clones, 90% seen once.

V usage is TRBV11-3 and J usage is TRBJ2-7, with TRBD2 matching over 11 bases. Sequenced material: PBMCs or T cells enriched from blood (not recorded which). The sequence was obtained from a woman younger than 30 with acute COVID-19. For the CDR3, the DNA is TGTGCCAGCAGCTTGCCTCTAGCGGGAGGCCGCGAGCAGTACTTC. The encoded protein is CASSLPLAGGREQYF. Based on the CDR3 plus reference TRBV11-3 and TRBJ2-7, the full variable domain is EAGVVQSPRYKIIEKKQPVAFWCNPISGHNTLYWYLQNLGQGPELLIRYENEEAVDDSQLPKDRFSAERLKGVDSTLKIQPAELGDSAVYLCASSLPLAGGREQYFGPGTRLTVT.